This is a list of T cell receptor beta chains from one sample in a study of blood T cell repertoires in COVID-19. Generated by immunoSEQ multiplex PCR, the TCRdb table keeps only in-frame clones and is missing some. The sample consists of 9,500 to 15,000 clones, roughly four fifths of them appearing once. Sequencing used peripheral blood. All receptors come from an elderly man with acute or convalescent COVID-19. The CDR3 runs from the conserved cysteine through the conserved F or W. A D gene is named only where the DNA matches it firmly. Not all rows give a size; the values are once, few, many and, for expanded clones, a class.

CDR3nt: TGTGCCAGCGATGCGGCAGGGGTTAATGAGCAGTTCTTC
CDR3aa: CASDAAGVNEQFF
d_gene: NA
j_gene: TRBJ2-1
v_gene: TRBV6-5
abundance: once

CDR3nt: TGTGCCAGCAAGGAAGCGGGGGACACAGATACGCAGTATTTT
CDR3aa: CASKEAGDTDTQYF
d_gene: TRBD2
j_gene: TRBJ2-3
v_gene: TRBV27
abundance: NA

CDR3nt: TGTGCCAGTAGCCGGGACAGGGATGGCTATGGCTACACCTTC
CDR3aa: CASSRDRDGYGYTF
d_gene: TRBD1
j_gene: TRBJ1-2
v_gene: TRBV19
abundance: NA

CDR3nt: TGTGCCAGCAGTGAGGGGGGTGGTAATGAAAAACTGTTTTTT
CDR3aa: CASSEGGGNEKLFF
d_gene: NA
j_gene: TRBJ1-4
v_gene: TRBV2
abundance: NA

CDR3nt: TGTGCCACCAGCAGAGTAGAGGGGGCCGCTGTCTTTGGGTACTATGGCTACACCTTC
CDR3aa: CATSRVEGAAVFGYYGYTF
d_gene: TRBD1
j_gene: TRBJ1-2
v_gene: TRBV15
abundance: NA

CDR3nt: TGTGCCACCAGCAGAGGGAGCTCCTACAATGAGCAGTTCTTC
CDR3aa: CATSRGSSYNEQFF
d_gene: NA
j_gene: TRBJ2-1
v_gene: TRBV15
abundance: NA

CDR3nt: TGTGCCTGGAACGGAAGGGGTAATGATTCACCCCTCCACTTT
CDR3aa: CAWNGRGNDSPLHF
d_gene: NA
j_gene: TRBJ1-6
v_gene: TRBV30
abundance: few

CDR3nt: TGTGCCAGCAGTTTCCCGTCCGTTGGAGAGATTGTAAAGTATGGCTACACCTTC
CDR3aa: CASSFPSVGEIVKYGYTF
d_gene: NA
j_gene: TRBJ1-2
v_gene: TRBV28
abundance: NA

CDR3nt: TGTGCCAGTAGCTCGGGACTAGAGCCCAATGAGCAGTTCTTC
CDR3aa: CASSSGLEPNEQFF
d_gene: TRBD2
j_gene: TRBJ2-1
v_gene: TRBV19
abundance: NA

CDR3nt: TGCGCCAGCAGCTTGGCCGACAGGGTACAAGAGACCCAGTACTTC
CDR3aa: CASSLADRVQETQYF
d_gene: TRBD1
j_gene: TRBJ2-5
v_gene: TRBV5-1
abundance: NA

CDR3nt: TGCGCCAGCAGCAAACGTGGACAGGCGAACACCGGGGAGCTGTTTTTT
CDR3aa: CASSKRGQANTGELFF
d_gene: TRBD1
j_gene: TRBJ2-2
v_gene: TRBV5-1
abundance: NA

CDR3nt: TGTGCCACCAGCACATTAGAGGGCACAGATACGCAGTATTTT
CDR3aa: CATSTLEGTDTQYF
d_gene: NA
j_gene: TRBJ2-3
v_gene: TRBV15
abundance: NA

CDR3nt: TGTGCCAGTAGTAGACAGGGCTGGTATGGCTACACCTTC
CDR3aa: CASSRQGWYGYTF
d_gene: TRBD1
j_gene: TRBJ1-2
v_gene: TRBV19
abundance: NA

CDR3nt: TGTGCCAGCAGCTTAGAATATTCGGGGGAGACCCAGTACTTC
CDR3aa: CASSLEYSGETQYF
d_gene: NA
j_gene: TRBJ2-5
v_gene: TRBV7-2
abundance: NA